This T cell receptor (beta chain) appears in the sequencing data of a study of patients and donors after allogeneic stem cell transplantation. TCRdb itself ran the RT-PCR reads through MiXCR, one entry per CDR3 protein. The sample lists approximately 430,000 distinct CDR3 sequences, roughly 16% occurring once. The CDR3 is made up of 14 amino acids. V lost 7 bases and J 5 bases, leaving 18 bases between the germline ends. CDR1 and CDR2 from the germline V gene are SGHKS and YYEKEE (reference sequence). This receptor was identified in a human donor who was either an allogeneic HSCT recipient or a stem cell or donor lymphocyte infusion donor (not recorded which). It is not recorded whose cells these are; they may come from a transplant donor. The chain recombines TRBV5-5 with TRBJ2-5; D could derive from TRBD1 or TRBD2 (5 bases each). Sequenced material: blood, either unsorted or a sorted T cell fraction (not recorded which). In DNA, the CDR3 is TGTGCCAGCCATACGGGGCGTTTGGGCGAGACCCAGTACTTC. Amino acids: CASHTGRLGETQYF.